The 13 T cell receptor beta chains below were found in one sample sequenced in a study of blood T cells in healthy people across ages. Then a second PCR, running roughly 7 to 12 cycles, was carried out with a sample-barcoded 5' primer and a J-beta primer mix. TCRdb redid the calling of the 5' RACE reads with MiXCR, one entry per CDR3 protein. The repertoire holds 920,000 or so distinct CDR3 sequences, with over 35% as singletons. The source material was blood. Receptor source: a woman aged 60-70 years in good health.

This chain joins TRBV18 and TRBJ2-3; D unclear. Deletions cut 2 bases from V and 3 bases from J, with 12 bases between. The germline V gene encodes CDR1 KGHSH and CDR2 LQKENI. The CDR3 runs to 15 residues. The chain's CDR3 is CASSPLGFKTDTQYF. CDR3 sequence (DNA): TGTGCCAGCTCACCATTGGGATTCAAGACAGATACGCAGTATTTT.

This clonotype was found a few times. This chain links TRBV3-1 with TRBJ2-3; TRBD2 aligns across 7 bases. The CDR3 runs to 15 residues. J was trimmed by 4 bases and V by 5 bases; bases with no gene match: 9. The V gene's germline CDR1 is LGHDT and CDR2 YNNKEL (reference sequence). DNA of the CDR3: TGTGCCAGCAGCATCGGCGGGAGTGGGGCAGATACGCAGTATTTT. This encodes CASSIGGSGADTQYF.

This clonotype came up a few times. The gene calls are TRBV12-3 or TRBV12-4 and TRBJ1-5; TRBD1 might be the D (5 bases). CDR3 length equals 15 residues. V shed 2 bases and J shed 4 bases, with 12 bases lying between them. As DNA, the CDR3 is TGTGCCAGCAGTTTATGGCAGGGTCCAAATCAGCCCCAGCATTTT. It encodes CASSLWQGPNQPQHF.

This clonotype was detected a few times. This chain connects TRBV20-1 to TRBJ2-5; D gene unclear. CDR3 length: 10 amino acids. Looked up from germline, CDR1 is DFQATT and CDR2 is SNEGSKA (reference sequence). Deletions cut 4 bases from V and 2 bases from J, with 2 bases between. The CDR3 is CSATQETQYF. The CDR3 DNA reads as TGCAGTGCTACTCAAGAGACCCAGTACTTC.

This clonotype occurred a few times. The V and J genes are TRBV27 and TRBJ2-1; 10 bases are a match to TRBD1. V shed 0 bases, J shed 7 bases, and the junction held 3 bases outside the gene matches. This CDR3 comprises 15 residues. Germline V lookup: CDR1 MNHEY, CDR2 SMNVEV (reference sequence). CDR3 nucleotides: TGTGCCAGCAGTTTATCGGGGGACAGGGGAAATGAGCAGTTCTTC. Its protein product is CASSLSGDRGNEQFF.

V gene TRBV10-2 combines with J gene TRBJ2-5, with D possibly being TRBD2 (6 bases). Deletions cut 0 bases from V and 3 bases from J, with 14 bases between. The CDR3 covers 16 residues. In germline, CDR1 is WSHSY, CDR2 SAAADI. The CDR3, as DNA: TGCGCCAGCAGTGAGTCTGCCTGGCTAGCGAAAGAGACCCAGTACTTC. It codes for CASSESAWLAKETQYF.

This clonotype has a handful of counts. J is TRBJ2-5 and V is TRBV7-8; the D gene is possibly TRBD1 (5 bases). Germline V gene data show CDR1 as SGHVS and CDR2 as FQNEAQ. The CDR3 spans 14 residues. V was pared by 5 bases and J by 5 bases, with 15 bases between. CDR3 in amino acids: CASSPTQWGETQYF. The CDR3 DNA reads TGTGCCAGCAGCCCTACTCAGTGGGGCGAGACCCAGTACTTC.

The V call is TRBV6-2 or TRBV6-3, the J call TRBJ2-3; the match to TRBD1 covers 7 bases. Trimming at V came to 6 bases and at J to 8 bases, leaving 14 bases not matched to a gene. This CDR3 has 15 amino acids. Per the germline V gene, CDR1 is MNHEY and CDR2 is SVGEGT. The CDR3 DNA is TGTGCCAGCAGAACCGGGACAGCGAGGGGATTTACGCAGTATTTT. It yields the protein CASRTGTARGFTQYF.

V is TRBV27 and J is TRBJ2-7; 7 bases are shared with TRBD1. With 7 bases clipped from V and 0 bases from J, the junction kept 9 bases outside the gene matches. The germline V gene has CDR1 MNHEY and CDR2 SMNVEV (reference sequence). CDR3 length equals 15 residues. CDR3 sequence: CASTRLGTVSYEQYF. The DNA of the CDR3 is TGTGCCAGCACACGACTGGGGACAGTCTCCTACGAGCAGTACTTC.

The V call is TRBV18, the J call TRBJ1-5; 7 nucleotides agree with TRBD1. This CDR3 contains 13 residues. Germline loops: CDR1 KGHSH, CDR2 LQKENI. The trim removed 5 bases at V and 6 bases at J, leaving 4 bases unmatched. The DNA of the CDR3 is TGTGCCAGCTCAGGGACAGCAAGTCAGCCCCAGCATTTT. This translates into CASSGTASQPQHF.

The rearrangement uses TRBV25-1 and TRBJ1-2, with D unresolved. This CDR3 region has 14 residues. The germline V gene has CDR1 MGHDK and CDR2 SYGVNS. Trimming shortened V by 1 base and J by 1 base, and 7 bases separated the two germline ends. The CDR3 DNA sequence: TGTGCCAGCAGTGAATGGCGGGTTAACTATGGCTACACCTTC. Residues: CASSEWRVNYGYTF.

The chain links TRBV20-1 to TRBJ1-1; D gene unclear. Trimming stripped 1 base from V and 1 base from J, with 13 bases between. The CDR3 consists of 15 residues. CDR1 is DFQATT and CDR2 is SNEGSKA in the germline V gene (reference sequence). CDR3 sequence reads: CSARVETSANTEAFF. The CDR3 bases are TGCAGTGCTAGAGTCGAGACATCGGCGAACACTGAAGCTTTCTTT.

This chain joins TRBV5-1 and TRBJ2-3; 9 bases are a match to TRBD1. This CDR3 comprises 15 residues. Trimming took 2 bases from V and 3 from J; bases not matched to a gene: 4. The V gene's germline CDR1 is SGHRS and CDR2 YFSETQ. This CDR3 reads CASSFTGGRTDTQYF. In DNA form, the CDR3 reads TGCGCCAGCAGCTTCACAGGGGGCAGGACAGATACGCAGTATTTT.